Listed below are T cell receptor beta chains from one sample, sequenced in a study of blood T cells in healthy people across ages. One entry per CDR3 protein results from TCRdb running MiXCR on the 5' RACE reads. The table shows about 840,000 distinct CDR3 sequences, with about 28% occurring only once. The sample also formed part of further work on T cells of mothers and their children.

Specimen: blood. These TCRs come from a woman in her 40s in good health. Each CDR3 is given with its conserved first and last residue. D genes are given only for firm matches. For some rows the clone size is stated as once, few or many, or as a class when expanded; others skip it.

>TRBJ1-1|.|TRBV7-2|.
TGTGCCAGCAGCCCGACCCCAAACAGGGTCACTGAAGCTTTCTTT
CASSPTPNRVTEAFF
>TRBJ1-2|.|TRBV3-1|few
TGTGCCAGCAGCCAAGCACTGTATGGCTACACCTTC
CASSQALYGYTF
>TRBJ2-7|.|TRBV25-1|few
TGTGCCAGCAGTGAATCGGAGCAGTACTTC
CASSESEQYF
>TRBJ2-1|.|TRBV5-1|few
TGCGCCAGCAGCTTGGACGGTTTCTCCTACAATGAGCAGTTCTTC
CASSLDGFSYNEQFF
>TRBJ2-7|.|TRBV7-9|few
TGTGCCAGCAGCTTAGCTATTGGACAGCACTCCTACGAGCAGTACTTC
CASSLAIGQHSYEQYF
>TRBJ1-2|TRBD1|TRBV5-5|few
TGTGCCAGCAACCCCGGGGGACAGGGCCGGGTCGGCTATGGCTACACCTTC
CASNPGGQGRVGYGYTF
>TRBJ2-7|.|TRBV6-1|few
TGTGCCAGCAGTCCAAGGACGGAGGCCTACTACGAGCAGTACTTC
CASSPRTEAYYEQYF
>TRBJ1-5|TRBD1|TRBV12-5|few
TGTGCTAGTGGTTTGGGTGGAGGGACAGATGATCAGCCCCAGCATTTT
CASGLGGGTDDQPQHF
>TRBJ2-7|TRBD1|TRBV7-9|.
TGTACCAGCAGCTTAGAAGCAGGGGGTTCCTACGAGCAGTACTTC
CTSSLEAGGSYEQYF
>TRBJ1-2|TRBD1|TRBV18|.
TGTGCCAGCTCACACGGACAGGGTGCGGACTACACCTTC
CASSHGQGADYTF
>TRBJ1-4|TRBD1|TRBV20-1|few
TGCAGTGCTAGAGACTGGGACAGCCCCTGGCAAAATGAAAAACTGTTTTTT
CSARDWDSPWQNEKLFF
>TRBJ2-7|TRBD1|TRBV20-1|.
TGCAGCACAGGGGGCACGTCCTACGAGCAGTACTTC
CSTGGTSYEQYF
>TRBJ2-1|TRBD2|TRBV5-5|.
TGTGCCTGCAGCTTGGATGGGGGAGGGTCCTACAATGAGCAGTTCTTC
CACSLDGGGSYNEQFF
>TRBJ2-5|TRBD2|TRBV7-2|.
TGTGCCAGCTTACTAGCGGGGGGCCAAGAGACCCAGTACTTC
CASLLAGGQETQYF
>TRBJ1-1|.|TRBV5-1|.
TGCGCCAGCAGCTTGTTTAGTGAGGATCAAGCTTTCTTT
CASSLFSEDQAFF
>TRBJ1-4|TRBD1|TRBV7-9|many
TGTGCCAGCAGTCGAGGACAGGGGGCGGAAAAACTGTTTTTT
CASSRGQGAEKLFF
>TRBJ2-5|TRBD1|TRBV14|.
TGTGCCAGCAGCCCCACTAATTTGATGCCGCGGGACAGGCAAGAGACCCAGTACTTC
CASSPTNLMPRDRQETQYF
>TRBJ2-5|TRBD2|TRBV9|.
TGTGCCAGCAGCGTAGCGGGGGGGACCCACAATCGAGAGACCCAGTACTTC
CASSVAGGTHNRETQYF
>TRBJ2-5|TRBD1|TRBV12-3/TRBV12-4|.
TGTGCCAGCAGCCAGAGACAGGGAAAGGGAGAGGCCCAGTACTTC
CASSQRQGKGEAQYF
>TRBJ2-7|TRBD1|TRBV4-3|few
TGCGCCAGCAGCCAAGATATGGGACAGGGAGTGAACGAGCAGTACTTC
CASSQDMGQGVNEQYF
>TRBJ2-3|.|TRBV7-2|many
TGTGCCAGCAGCTTATCGGCTAGCACAGATACGCAGTATTTT
CASSLSASTDTQYF
>TRBJ1-2|.|TRBV5-6|few
TGTGCCAGCAGCTTGAGCCCCCATGGCCCCGATCCCTATGGCTACACCTTC
CASSLSPHGPDPYGYTF
>TRBJ2-1|.|TRBV7-7|few
TGTGCTAGCAGCCTCGGGACCGCCGAGGAGCAGTTCTTC
CASSLGTAEEQFF
>TRBJ2-1|TRBD2|TRBV5-1|.
TGCGCCAGCAGCGAGGGGACTAGCGGGGGGGCCGGCGACAATGAGCAGTTCTTC
CASSEGTSGGAGDNEQFF
>TRBJ1-1|.|TRBV28|few
TGTGCCAGCAGGCTCGGCAGGGTGAACACTGAAGCTTTCTTT
CASRLGRVNTEAFF
>TRBJ2-5|.|TRBV20-1|few
TGCAGTGCCAGCTCTACAGGGATCGAGACCCAGTACTTC
CSASSTGIETQYF